This TCR beta chain was retrieved from a study of blood T cells in healthy people across ages. Notes on the study in general: Among long-lived donors, naive CD4+ cells were more numerous and diversity higher than in aged donors. Because sorting was not performed, PBMCs prevented conclusive naive versus antigen-experienced comparison.

V lost 6 bases and J lost 1; bases outside the gene matches: 12. The CDR3 covers 16 residues. CDR1 and CDR2 from the germline V gene are SGHRS and YFSETQ. At least ten counts were recorded for this clonotype. The antigen remains undetermined. Alongside a J-beta primer mix, a sample-barcoded 5' primer served in a second PCR lasting 7 to 11 cycles. Each CDR3 protein is one row after TCRdb ran MiXCR on the 5' RACE reads. The sample holds 1.5 million to 2 million distinct CDR3 sequences, about 35% seen once. This sequence was found in a woman under 40 in good health. The J gene is TRBJ2-5, the V gene TRBV5-1; 7 bases are shared with TRBD2. Sequencing used blood. The DNA for the CDR3 is TGCGCCAGCACCTTAACATGGTCTAGCGGCCAAGAGACCCAGTACTTC. Translation: CASTLTWSSGQETQYF.